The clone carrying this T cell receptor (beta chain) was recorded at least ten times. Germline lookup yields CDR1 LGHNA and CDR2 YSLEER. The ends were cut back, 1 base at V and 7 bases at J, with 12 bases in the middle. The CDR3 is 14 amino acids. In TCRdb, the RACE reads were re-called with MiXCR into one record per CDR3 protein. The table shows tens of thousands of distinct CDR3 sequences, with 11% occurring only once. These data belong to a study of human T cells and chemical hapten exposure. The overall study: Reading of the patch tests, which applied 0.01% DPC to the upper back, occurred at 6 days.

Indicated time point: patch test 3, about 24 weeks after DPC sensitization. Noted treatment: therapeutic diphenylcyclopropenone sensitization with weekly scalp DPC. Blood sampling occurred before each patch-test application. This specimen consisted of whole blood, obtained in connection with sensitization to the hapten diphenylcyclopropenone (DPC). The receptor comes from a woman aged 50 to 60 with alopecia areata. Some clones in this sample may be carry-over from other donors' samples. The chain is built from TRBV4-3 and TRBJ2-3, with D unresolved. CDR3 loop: CASSQVGSAYTQYF. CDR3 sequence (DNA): TGCGCCAGCAGCCAAGTTGGCTCCGCTTATACGCAGTATTTT.